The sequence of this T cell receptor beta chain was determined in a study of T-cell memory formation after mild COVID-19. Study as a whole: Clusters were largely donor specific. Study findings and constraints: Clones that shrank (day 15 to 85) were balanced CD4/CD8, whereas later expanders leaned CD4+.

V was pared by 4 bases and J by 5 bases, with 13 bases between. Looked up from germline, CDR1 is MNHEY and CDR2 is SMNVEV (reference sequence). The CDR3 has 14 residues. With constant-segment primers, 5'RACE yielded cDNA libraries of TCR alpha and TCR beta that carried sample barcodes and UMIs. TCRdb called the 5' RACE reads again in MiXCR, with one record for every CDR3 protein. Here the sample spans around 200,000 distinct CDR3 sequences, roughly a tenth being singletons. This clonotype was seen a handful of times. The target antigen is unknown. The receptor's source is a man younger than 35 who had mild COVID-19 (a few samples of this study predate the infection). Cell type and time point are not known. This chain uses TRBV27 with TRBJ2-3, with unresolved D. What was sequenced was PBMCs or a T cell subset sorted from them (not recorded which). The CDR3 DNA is TGTGCCAGCAGTTACAACAGCCAAGGAGATACGCAGTATTTT. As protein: CASSYNSQGDTQYF.